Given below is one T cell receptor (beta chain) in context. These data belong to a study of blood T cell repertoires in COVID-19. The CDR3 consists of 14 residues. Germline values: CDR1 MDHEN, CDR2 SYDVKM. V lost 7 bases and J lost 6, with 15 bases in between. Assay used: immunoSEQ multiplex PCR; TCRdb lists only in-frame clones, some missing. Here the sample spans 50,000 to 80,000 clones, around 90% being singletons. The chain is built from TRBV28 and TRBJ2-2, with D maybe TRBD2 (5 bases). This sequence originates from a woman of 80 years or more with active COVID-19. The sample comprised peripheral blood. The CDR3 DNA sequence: TGTGCCAGCACCCAGCGGCCCGGGGCCGGGGAGCTGTTTTTT. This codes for CASTQRPGAGELFF.